These 14 T cell receptor beta chains originate from one sample sequenced in a study of T-cell reconstitution after alpha-beta-depleted transplantation in children. Unique molecular identifiers were built into the TCRbeta library. TCRdb re-derived calls from the PCR reads in MiXCR, one entry per CDR3 protein. The sample consists of some 81,000 distinct CDR3 sequences, less than 15% of them appearing once. Here the sequenced sample was PBMCs, mostly from graft donor cells, taken 180 days after TCRalphabeta/CD19-depleted stem cell transplant. These TCRs come from a male patient aged 2-10 years who had a stem cell transplant for acute lymphoblastic leukemia, so the T cells may come from the graft donor.

V and J are TRBV20-1 and TRBJ2-6, with unresolved D. Trimming pared 3 bases from V and 1 base from J, leaving 7 bases between. Germline V gene lookup returns CDR1 DFQATT and CDR2 SNEGSKA (reference sequence). There are 14 residues in the CDR3. The CDR3 DNA is TGCAGTGCTAGGCTGGGGTCTGGGGCCAACGTCCTGACTTTC. It is translated as CSARLGSGANVLTF.

The J gene is TRBJ2-5, the V gene TRBV21-1. TRBV21-1 is deemed a pseudogene. CDR3 length equals 13 residues. CDR3 amino acids: CASRCGVQETQYF. CDR3 nucleotides: TGTGCCAGCCGATGCGGGGTCCAAGAGACCCAGTACTTC.

This chain links TRBV7-2 with TRBJ2-3, with 7 bases lining up with TRBD1. This CDR3 contains 15 residues. The trim removed 5 bases at V and 3 bases at J, leaving 8 bases unmatched. The V gene's germline CDR1 is SGHTA and CDR2 FQGNSA. CDR3 nucleotide sequence: TGTGCCAGCAGCCCCCTTCCAGGGGGAACAGATACGCAGTATTTT. This codes for CASSPLPGGTDTQYF.

This clonotype occurred a few times. The genes are TRBV20-1 and TRBJ2-3; TRBD2 matches at 7 bases. J lost 2 bases, V lost 5 bases, and 7 bases had no gene match. The CDR3 is 14 residues long. Germline values: CDR1 DFQATT, CDR2 SNEGSKA (reference sequence). The CDR3 is CSARSSGFTDTQYF. The CDR3 DNA reads TGCAGTGCTCGTTCTAGCGGTTTCACAGATACGCAGTATTTT.

This clonotype was counted between two and nine times. The chain combines TRBV28 with TRBJ1-2, with D unclear. V was trimmed by 6 bases and J by 3 bases, leaving 11 bases between them. Germline lookup yields CDR1 MDHEN and CDR2 SYDVKM. CDR3 length: 13 residues. As DNA, the CDR3 is TGTGCCAGCAGCTTTGGTCCTTACTATGGCTACACCTTC. Protein: CASSFGPYYGYTF.

The rearrangement links TRBV7-2 to TRBJ1-5; maybe TRBD1 (5 bases). Germline lookup yields CDR1 SGHTA and CDR2 FQGNSA. This CDR3 has 15 residues. Trimming left V 5 bases short and J 3 bases short, with 14 bases between. Here the CDR3 reads CASSKRLRDNQPQHF. CDR3 coding DNA: TGTGCCAGCAGCAAACGTCTCAGGGACAATCAGCCCCAGCATTTT.

This clonotype was counted only a few times. The chain couples TRBV27 to TRBJ1-1; no reliable D call. This CDR3 contains 14 residues. Trimming removed 4 bases from V and 3 bases from J, with 12 bases in between. Germline values: CDR1 MNHEY, CDR2 SMNVEV (reference sequence). The CDR3, as DNA: TGTGCCAGCAGTTCCGCGGGGAGGCACACTGAAGCTTTCTTT. Protein product: CASSSAGRHTEAFF.

The chain carries TRBV18 and TRBJ1-2; maybe TRBD1 (5 bases). V lost 6 bases to trimming and J lost 4 bases, with 18 bases between them. Looked up from germline, CDR1 is KGHSH and CDR2 is LQKENI. CDR3 length: 15 residues. DNA for the CDR3: TGTGCCAGCTCCCCAGGGCGGCGAAGGGCCTATGGCTACACCTTC. As protein: CASSPGRRRAYGYTF.

This clonotype was detected only a few times. The chain carries TRBV12-3 or TRBV12-4 and TRBJ2-1, with D tentatively TRBD1 or TRBD2 (5 bases each). The length of the CDR3 is 15 residues. The germline V and J ends were trimmed by 5 bases and 0 bases, with 11 bases remaining between them. The CDR3 region is CASSPWGSSYNEQFF. CDR3 coding DNA: TGTGCCAGCAGTCCCTGGGGGAGCTCCTACAATGAGCAGTTCTTC.

The chain joins TRBV4-3 to TRBJ2-2; D is perhaps TRBD2 (7 bases). Germline-derived CDR1 and CDR2 are LGHNA and YSLEER. The CDR3 is made up of 16 amino acids. Trimming stripped 0 bases from V and 8 bases from J, with 16 bases between. The DNA of the CDR3 is TGCGCCAGCAGCCAAGATCGAGGGGGGGGTCTGGGGGAGCTGTTTTTT. This codes for CASSQDRGGGLGELFF.

This clonotype was seen at least ten times. The gene calls are TRBV6-2 or TRBV6-3 and TRBJ2-7; tentatively, D is TRBD1 (5 bases). The CDR3 runs 13 residues. CDR1 and CDR2 from the germline V gene are MNHEY and SVGEGT. The germline V and J ends were trimmed by 7 bases and 1 base, with 11 bases remaining between them. As DNA, the CDR3 is TGTGCCAGCAACCAGGGTGCGTCCTACGAGCAGTACTTC. Protein: CASNQGASYEQYF.

This clonotype was recorded a few times. The chain links TRBV6-1 to TRBJ2-7; 9 bases are a match to TRBD2. The CDR3 extends over 14 amino acids. The ends lost 7 bases at V and 0 bases at J; junction bases unmatched: 4. Germline V gives CDR1 MNHNS, CDR2 SASEGT. CDR3 DNA sequence: TGTGCCAGCAAAGCTAGCGGGAACTCCTACGAGCAGTACTTC. This encodes CASKASGNSYEQYF.

This clonotype was detected ten times or more. The chain employs TRBV7-8 and TRBJ1-1; D is ambiguous. CDR1 SGHVS and CDR2 FQNEAQ come from the germline V gene. The V gene lost 1 base and the J gene lost 6 bases, with 18 bases spanning the gap. The CDR3 spans 16 residues. The CDR3 nucleotides read TGTGCCAGCAGCTTAGGAAGGATGACCCTAACGCCTGAAGCTTTCTTT. Translating it yields CASSLGRMTLTPEAFF.

This chain uses TRBV2 with TRBJ2-3, with D unclear. Trimming removed 4 bases at V and 2 bases at J, with 10 bases between. CDR1 and CDR2 from the germline V gene are SNHLY and FYNNEI. The CDR3 sequence is 14 residues long. This CDR3 is CASSVGQTTDTQYF. The CDR3 DNA sequence: TGTGCCAGCAGTGTTGGGCAGACCACAGATACGCAGTATTTT. The whole variable domain, filled in from reference TRBV2 and TRBJ2-3, reads EPEVTQTPSHQVTQMGQEVILRCVPISNHLYFYWYRQILGQKVEFLVSFYNNEISEKSEIFDDQFSVERPDGSNFTLKIRSTKLEDSAMYFCASSVGQTTDTQYFGPGTRLTVL.